A selection of T cell receptor beta chains follows, all from one sample in a study of blood T cell repertoires in COVID-19. Generated by immunoSEQ multiplex PCR, the TCRdb table keeps only in-frame clones and is missing some. The repertoire holds over 100,000 clones, approximately 91% seen once, with 4.2% in the top ten. Sequencing input: peripheral blood. These TCRs come from a man between 18 and 35 years old with acute or convalescent COVID-19. The CDR3 runs from the conserved cysteine through the conserved F or W. Each record gives: J gene, D gene, V gene, clone size, CDR3 protein, CDR3 DNA. The D gene is left open where the match is weak. Clone size appears in some rows only: once, few, many, or a class for an expanded clone.

TRBJ1-3	NA	TRBV3-1/TRBV3-2	NA	CASSQGQGRNTIYF	TGTGCCAGCAGCCAAGGGCAGGGGAGAAACACCATATATTTT
TRBJ1-4	NA	TRBV2	NA	CASRVTVATNEKLFF	TGTGCCAGCAGAGTTACAGTTGCAACTAATGAAAAACTGTTTTTT
TRBJ1-4	NA	TRBV19	NA	CASSAGSNEKLFF	TGTGCCAGTAGTGCGGGCTCGAATGAAAAACTGTTTTTT
TRBJ2-3	NA	TRBV27	NA	CASSLTAADTQYF	TGTGCCAGCAGTTTAACAGCAGCCGATACGCAGTATTTT
TRBJ2-1	NA	TRBV2	once	CASQVGGGGRTSYNEQFF	TGTGCCAGCCAGGTTGGGGGAGGAGGGCGGACCTCCTACAATGAGCAGTTCTTC
TRBJ2-2	TRBD2	TRBV10-2	few	CASNSGSFSGELFF	TGCGCCAGCAACAGCGGGAGTTTCTCCGGGGAGCTGTTTTTT
TRBJ1-1	NA	TRBV24-1	NA	CATSDFPWEGGPEAFF	TGTGCCACCAGTGATTTCCCCTGGGAGGGAGGACCTGAAGCTTTCTTT
TRBJ2-4	TRBD1	TRBV19	NA	CASSLTGVAKNIQYF	TGTGCCAGTAGCCTCACAGGGGTAGCCAAAAACATTCAGTACTTC
TRBJ2-1	TRBD2	TRBV19	NA	CASSTISSGRGNNEQFF	TGTGCCAGTAGTACCATATCTAGCGGGAGAGGCAACAATGAGCAGTTCTTC
TRBJ2-2	NA	TRBV7-2	NA	CASSLVPLSAGELFF	TGTGCCAGCAGCTTAGTTCCCCTTAGCGCGGGGGAGCTGTTTTTT
TRBJ2-1	TRBD2	TRBV19	once	CASSIIAGGRSYNEQFF	TGTGCCAGTAGTATAATAGCGGGGGGTCGCTCCTACAATGAGCAGTTCTTC
TRBJ2-2	NA	TRBV30	NA	CARGSPLGELFF	TGTGCTAGGGGGAGCCCCTTAGGGGAGCTGTTTTTT
TRBJ2-1	TRBD2	TRBV24-1	NA	CATSPASGLHMNEQFF	TGTGCCACCAGCCCTGCATCGGGACTACATATGAATGAGCAGTTCTTC
TRBJ2-7	TRBD1	TRBV4-1	NA	CASSQVQGAQQYF	TGCGCCAGCAGCCAAGTCCAGGGGGCACAGCAGTACTTC
TRBJ1-6	TRBD1	TRBV19	NA	CASSEGQGRGSPLHF	TGTGCCAGTAGCGAAGGACAGGGGAGAGGTTCACCCCTCCACTTT